Sequencing of this T cell receptor beta chain was carried out in a study of T cell repertoires in ileal Crohn's disease. The wider study: Postoperative therapy was given to about half: about 11 thiopurines, some 18 anti-TNF agents.

Profiling relied on immunoSEQ multiplex PCR, and the TCRdb table lists in-frame clones only, not all of them. The data show 10,000 to 15,000 clones, around four fifths seen once. To note about this clone: The antigen is unknown.

The study's findings and limits: All patients with clonality above 26.8% had endoscopic recurrence.

Time point defined: neoterminal ileum biopsy at postoperative endoscopy, about 6 months after surgery. Included were adult ileal or ileocolonic Crohn's patients indicated for ileocolonic resection. Germline assignment: CDR1 SNHLY and CDR2 FYNNEI. This CDR3 spans 11 amino acids. Trimming removed 3 bases at V and 7 bases at J, with 3 bases between. The rearrangement joins TRBV2 to TRBJ2-2; D is uncertain. Sequencing used ileal tissue. This receptor was obtained from an adult with Crohn's disease. The CDR3 coding sequence is TGTGCCAGCAGTGATTACGGGGAGCTGTTTTTT. Translated: CASSDYGELFF.